Given below is one T cell receptor beta chain in context. The data were taken from a study of blood T cell repertoires in COVID-19. The overall study: Some COVID-19 samples were acute and others convalescent; all came from the United States, Italy and Spain. Nucleic acid was either cDNA or gDNA, and it came from T cells, B-cell-depleted T cells, or PBMCs.

As originally analysed: From reference gene primer amplification, estimates of nucleated cell counts were derived. Assay used: immunoSEQ multiplex PCR; TCRdb lists only in-frame clones, some missing. That table supplies the V and J calls and clone size; D and trimming were determined from the DNA. The sample has around 200,000 clones, roughly 88% seen once. Between the trimmed V and J ends, which lost 0 bases and 0 bases, there was a span of 6 bases. CDR3 length: 14 residues. Germline-derived CDR1 and CDR2 are SGDLS and YYNGEE. The sequencing input was peripheral blood. This sequence joins TRBV9 and TRBJ1-1; TRBD1 is a possible D gene (5 bases). This TCR was sampled from a human donor with active or convalescent COVID-19. The donor label of this sample is uncertain. The CDR3 region is CASSVGGVNTEAFF. The DNA for the CDR3 is TGTGCCAGCAGCGTAGGGGGGGTGAACACTGAAGCTTTCTTT.